Below, one TCR beta chain is given with its context. The record originates from a study of blood T cell repertoires in COVID-19. This table comes from immunoSEQ multiplex PCR, and its TCRdb copy is limited to in-frame clones, with some not included. The sample carries about 300,000 clones, around 90% recorded once. J gave up 5 bases and V 5 bases, and 10 bases lay outside the gene matches. Looked up from germline, CDR1 is SEHNR and CDR2 is FQNEAQ (reference sequence). The CDR3 is 15 residues long. The rearrangement links TRBV7-9 to TRBJ1-1; 8 positions agree with TRBD1. The sample consisted of PBMCs or T cells enriched from blood (not recorded which). The origin of this receptor is a woman in her 30s who had recovered from COVID-19. The CDR3 nucleotides read TGTGCCAGCAGCACCCAGGGGGCAGGGGTTACTGAAGCTTTCTTT. Translation gives CASSTQGAGVTEAFF.